This TCR beta chain was captured by sequencing in a study of blood T cell repertoires in COVID-19. At the level of the study: Sites across the United States, Italy and Spain contributed samples from acute and convalescent COVID-19. T cells, B-cell-depleted T cells, or PBMCs supplied cDNA or gDNA.

In the original analysis: Reference gene primer amplification in the assay estimated nucleated cell counts. Clones were sequenced by immunoSEQ multiplex PCR, and TCRdb holds only the in-frame ones, with some missing. V and J calls and clone size come straight from that table; D and trimming were deduced from the DNA. The repertoire includes 50,000 to 75,000 clones, about three quarters of them detected once, and under 7% sits in the top ten. J gave up 0 bases and V 6 bases, and 11 bases lay outside the gene matches. This CDR3 has 18 amino acids. Germline values: CDR1 WNHNN, CDR2 SYGVQD (reference sequence).

Material: peripheral blood. The chain carries TRBV10-1 and TRBJ2-2; 9 positions agree with TRBD1. The TCR was taken from a human donor in a cohort sampled during active COVID-19. The chain's CDR3 is CASRPRDRVFSNTGELFF. DNA for the CDR3: TGCGCCAGCAGGCCCCGGGACAGGGTATTTTCGAACACCGGGGAGCTGTTTTTT.